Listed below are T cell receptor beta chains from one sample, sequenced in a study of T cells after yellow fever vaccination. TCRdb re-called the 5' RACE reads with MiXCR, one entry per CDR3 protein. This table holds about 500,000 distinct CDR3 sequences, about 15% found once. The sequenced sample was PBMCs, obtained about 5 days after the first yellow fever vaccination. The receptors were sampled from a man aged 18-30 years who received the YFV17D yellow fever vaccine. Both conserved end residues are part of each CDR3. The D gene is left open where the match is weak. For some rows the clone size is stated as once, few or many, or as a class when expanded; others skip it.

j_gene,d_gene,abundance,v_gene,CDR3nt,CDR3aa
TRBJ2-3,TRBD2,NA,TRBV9,TGTGCCAGCAGCGTAGCTTCAGGAGGGAGGGAGGTCGCAGATACGCAGTATTTT,CASSVASGGREVADTQYF
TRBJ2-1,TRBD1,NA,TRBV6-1,TGTGCCAGCAGAAGACAGGGAATCGCCAATGAGCAGTTCTTC,CASRRQGIANEQFF
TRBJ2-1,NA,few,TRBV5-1,TGCGCCAGCAGCGACCCCTCCAATGAGCAGTTCTTC,CASSDPSNEQFF
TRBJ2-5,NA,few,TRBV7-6,TGTGCCAGCAGCTTAGCGGGGGGGCACGGAGAGACCCAGTACTTC,CASSLAGGHGETQYF
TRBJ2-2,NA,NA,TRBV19,TGTGCCAGCCATGACAGGTTGATGAGTACCGGGGAGCTGTTTTTT,CASHDRLMSTGELFF
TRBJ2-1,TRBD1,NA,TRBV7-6,TGTGCCAGCAGCTTATACGAGGGGGCGTACAATGAGCAGTTCTTC,CASSLYEGAYNEQFF
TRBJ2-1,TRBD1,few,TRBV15,TGTGCCATCGGAGACAGGGGGATGGGCAATGAGCAGTTCTTC,CAIGDRGMGNEQFF
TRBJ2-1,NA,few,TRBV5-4,TGTGCCAGCAGCCGGGACACCCACAATGAGCAGTTCTTC,CASSRDTHNEQFF
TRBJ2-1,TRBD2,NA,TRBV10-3,TGTGCCATCAGTGATCGTAGCGGGGAGTACAATGAGCAGTTCTTC,CAISDRSGEYNEQFF
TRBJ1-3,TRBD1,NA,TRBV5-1,TGCGCCAGCAGCTGGACAGGCACTGGAAACACCATATATTTT,CASSWTGTGNTIYF
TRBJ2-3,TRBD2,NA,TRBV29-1,TGCAGCGTTGGAACTAGCGGAGCGAGCACAGATACGCAGTATTTT,CSVGTSGASTDTQYF
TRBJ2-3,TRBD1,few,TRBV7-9,TGTGCCAGCAGCGCGGGGACAGGGGAAGGATATACGCAGTATTTT,CASSAGTGEGYTQYF
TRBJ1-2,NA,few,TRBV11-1,TGTGCCAGCAGCTTAGCCATAGGACAAGGCCTCTTGTCCCATGGCTACACCTTC,CASSLAIGQGLLSHGYTF
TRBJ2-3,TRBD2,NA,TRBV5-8,TGTGCCATCAACCCCCCGGGAGGGAACACAGATACGCAGTATTTT,CAINPPGGNTDTQYF
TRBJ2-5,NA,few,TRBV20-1,TGCAGTGCTAGAGTAATCAGGGACGGAGGAATTCAAGAGACCCAGTACTTC,CSARVIRDGGIQETQYF
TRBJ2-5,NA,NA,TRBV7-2,TGTGCCAGCAGCTCCCGGTCAAGGACCCAGTACTTC,CASSSRSRTQYF
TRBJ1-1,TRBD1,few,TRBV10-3,TGTGCCATCAGACCCCGGGACAGCCCTCACTGGGAAGCTTTCTTT,CAIRPRDSPHWEAFF
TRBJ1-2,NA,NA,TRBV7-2,TGTGCCAGCAGCTTATTCCGGTCCCGAGAGGGCTACACCTTC,CASSLFRSREGYTF
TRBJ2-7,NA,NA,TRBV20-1,TGCAGTGCTAGGGGACCCTACGAGCAGTACTTC,CSARGPYEQYF
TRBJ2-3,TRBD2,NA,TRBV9,TGTGCCAGCGTGCGAGGGAGCGGGGGATTCACAGATACGCAGTATTTT,CASVRGSGGFTDTQYF
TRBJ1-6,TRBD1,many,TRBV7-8,TGTGCCAGCAGCCAAGGACAGGGGCCACCCCTCCACTTT,CASSQGQGPPLHF
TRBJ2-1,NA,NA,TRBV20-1,TGCAGTGCCCCGCCAGACAAGTCCCTGCGGGACACTAGGATCAATGAGCAGTTCTTC,CSAPPDKSLRDTRINEQFF
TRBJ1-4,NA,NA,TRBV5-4,TGTGCCAGCAGCTTCAAAGGGGAACCTAATGAAAAACTGTTTTTT,CASSFKGEPNEKLFF
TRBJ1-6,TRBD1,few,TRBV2,TGTGCCAGCAGTGGACAGGGGGCGGTTCATAATTCACCCCTCCACTTT,CASSGQGAVHNSPLHF
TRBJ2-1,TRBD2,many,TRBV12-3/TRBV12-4,TGTGCCAGCCTGCTACTAGCGGGGATGGGGGAGCAGTTCTTC,CASLLLAGMGEQFF
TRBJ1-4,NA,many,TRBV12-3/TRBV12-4,TGTGCCAGCACCAAGGAGGGTGAAAAACTGTTTTTT,CASTKEGEKLFF
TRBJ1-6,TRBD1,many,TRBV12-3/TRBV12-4,TGTGCCAGCAGTTTACAGGGGGCCAATTCACCCCTCCACTTT,CASSLQGANSPLHF
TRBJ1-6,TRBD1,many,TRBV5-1,TGCGCCAGCAGACGGACAGGGGAGCGATCACCCCTCCACTTT,CASRRTGERSPLHF
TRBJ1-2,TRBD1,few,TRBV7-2,TGTGCCAGCAGCGGGGGGAACAGGGGGACTTACTATGGCTACACCTTC,CASSGGNRGTYYGYTF
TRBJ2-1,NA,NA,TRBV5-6,TGTGCCAGCAGCATAGTACGGGGTGAGCAGTTCTTC,CASSIVRGEQFF
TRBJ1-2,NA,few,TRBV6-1,TGTGCCAGCAGCCTAGGGGCCTGGGACTATGGCTACACCTTC,CASSLGAWDYGYTF
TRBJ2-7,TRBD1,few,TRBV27,TGTGCCAGCAGTTTGTTCGGGACAGGGGTCCGCGAGCAGTACTTC,CASSLFGTGVREQYF
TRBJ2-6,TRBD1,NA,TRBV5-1,TGCGCCAGCAGCTTGGGGGACAGGACTGGGGCCAACGTCCTGACTTTC,CASSLGDRTGANVLTF
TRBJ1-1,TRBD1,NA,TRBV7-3,TGTGCCAGCAGCCACCGGGACAGTGTTGAAGCTTTCTTT,CASSHRDSVEAFF
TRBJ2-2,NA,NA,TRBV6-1,TGTGCCAGCAGTGAACAGAGGACCGGGGAGCTGTTTTTT,CASSEQRTGELFF
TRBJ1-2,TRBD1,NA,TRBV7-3,TGTGCCAGCAGCCTTGGACAGGGAGGGGTTTATGGCTACACCTTC,CASSLGQGGVYGYTF
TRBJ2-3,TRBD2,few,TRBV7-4,TGTGCCAGCAGCTTAGCGTCGCCGGGACTAGCGGGGGGGCGATTTTTTCTTGGAGATACGCAGTATTTT,CASSLASPGLAGGRFFLGDTQYF
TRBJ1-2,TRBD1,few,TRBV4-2,TGTGCCAGCAGCCAAGGACAGGGGCGCTATGGCTACACCTTC,CASSQGQGRYGYTF
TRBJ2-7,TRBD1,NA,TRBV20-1,TGCAGTGCTAGGTTGACAGGGCAGTACGAGCAGTACTTC,CSARLTGQYEQYF
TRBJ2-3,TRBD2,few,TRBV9,TGTGCCAGCAGCGTAGCTACCGGGCGGGGGGGCGACCATACGCAGTATTTT,CASSVATGRGGDHTQYF
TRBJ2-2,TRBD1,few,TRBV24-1,TGTGCCACCAGTGATATAGGACAGGGGGGCACCGGGGAGCTGTTTTTT,CATSDIGQGGTGELFF
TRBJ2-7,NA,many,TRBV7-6,TGTGCCAGCAGGGGGGCTAGCTCCTACGAGCAGTACTTC,CASRGASSYEQYF
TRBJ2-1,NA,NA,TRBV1,TGCACCAGCAGCCCTCTAGCGGGGGGGCCGTACAATGAGCAGTTCTTC,CTSSPLAGGPYNEQFF
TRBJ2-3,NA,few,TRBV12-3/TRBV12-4,TGTGCCAGCATTCTTGGGACTCCGCTAAGGGGAACGCAGTATTTT,CASILGTPLRGTQYF
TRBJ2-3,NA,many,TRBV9,TGTGCCAGCAGTCTAGTGGTAGCAGATACGCAGTATTTT,CASSLVVADTQYF
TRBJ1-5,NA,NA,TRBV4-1,TGCGCCAGCAGCCCCCTGCCCGGACATTTATTCAATCAGCCCCAGCATTTT,CASSPLPGHLFNQPQHF
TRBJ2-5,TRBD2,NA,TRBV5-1,TGCGCCAGCATGTGGGCTAGCGGCCAAGAGACCCAGTACTTC,CASMWASGQETQYF
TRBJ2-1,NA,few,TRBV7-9,TGTGCCAGCAGCTCGTTAGGGGCGCACAATGAGCAGTTCTTC,CASSSLGAHNEQFF
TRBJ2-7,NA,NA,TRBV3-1,TGTGCCAGCAGCCAAGATCTTAGGGACTACGAGCAGTACTTC,CASSQDLRDYEQYF
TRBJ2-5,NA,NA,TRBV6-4,TGTGCCAGCAGTGACGCGGAGATTCGGGAGACCCAGTACTTC,CASSDAEIRETQYF
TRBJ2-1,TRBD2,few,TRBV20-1,TGCAGTGCTCAAACTAGCGGGGGGAGGAATGAGCAGTTCTTC,CSAQTSGGRNEQFF
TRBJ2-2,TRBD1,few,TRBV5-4,TGTGCCAGCAGCTTGGGGACAGGGGGAAACGGGGAGCTGTTTTTT,CASSLGTGGNGELFF
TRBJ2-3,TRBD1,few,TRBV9,TGTGCCAGCAGCGTTTGGAACAGGGGAACAGATACGCAGTATTTT,CASSVWNRGTDTQYF
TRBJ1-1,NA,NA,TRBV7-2,TGTGCCAGCAGCGTCTCCCCTCACAACACTGAAGCTTTCTTT,CASSVSPHNTEAFF
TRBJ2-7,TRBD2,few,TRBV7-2,TGTGCCAGCTCCGGACTAGCGGGGGGGCCCCCCTACGAGCAGTACTTC,CASSGLAGGPPYEQYF